The clone carrying this T cell receptor (beta chain) was seen a few times. The entry originates in a study of T-cell reconstitution after alpha-beta-depleted transplantation in children. Preparation of the TCRbeta library used unique molecular identifiers. TCRdb redid the calling of the PCR reads with MiXCR, one entry per CDR3 protein. Counted here are around 680,000 distinct CDR3 sequences, approximately 17% occurring once; the ten biggest clones make up over 0.95%. V lost 4 bases and J 10 bases, leaving 16 bases between the germline ends. Per germline, CDR1 DFQATT and CDR2 SNEGSKA (reference sequence). The CDR3 has 12 residues.

The source of this sequence is a human donor who donated a stem cell graft to a child with acute myeloid leukemia. The sequenced sample was PBMCs from the stem cell graft donor, obtained from the stem cell graft. The J gene is TRBJ1-1, the V gene TRBV20-1, with D possibly matching TRBD1 (5 bases). Here the CDR3 DNA reads TGCAGTGCTACACAGGAACGCCTAGGAGCTTTCTTT. This translates into CSATQERLGAFF.